These 22 T cell receptor beta chains share one sample of origin, sequenced in a study of immune characterization of retroperitoneal liposarcoma. MiXCR, applied by TCRdb to the PCR reads, yields one record per CDR3 protein. The sample records fewer than 2,000 distinct CDR3 sequences, around 43% being singletons. The sequenced sample was tumor tissue. Source of these receptors: a female donor with retroperitoneal liposarcoma.

V gene TRBV7-6 combines with J gene TRBJ2-3; D tentatively reads TRBD1 or TRBD2 (5 bases each). The germline V gene encodes CDR1 SGHVS and CDR2 FNYEAQ. The CDR3 has 14 residues. Trimming took off 5 bases at V and 5 bases at J, with 14 bases between the two ends. For the CDR3, the DNA is TGTGCCAGCAGCCTCGTTGGGGGTGGAGATACGCAGTATTTT. Residues: CASSLVGGGDTQYF.

The chain joins TRBV6-1 to TRBJ2-5; 7 bases are shared with TRBD2. The CDR3 has 13 residues. Per germline, CDR1 MNHNS and CDR2 SASEGT. V dropped 1 base and J dropped 7; count of bases not matched to a gene: 3. The chain's CDR3 is CASSEGLATTQYF. The CDR3 bases are TGTGCCAGCAGTGAAGGACTAGCAACGACCCAGTACTTC.

This chain joins TRBV10-2 and TRBJ2-5; no clear D. Germline CDR1 is WSHSY and CDR2 is SAAADI. V gave up 5 bases and J gave up 2 bases, with 9 bases separating them. The CDR3 contains 13 residues. This CDR3 is CASSPEMQETQYF. CDR3 nucleotide sequence: TGCGCCAGCAGTCCAGAGATGCAAGAGACCCAGTACTTC.

The chain employs TRBV6-1 and TRBJ1-1; 8 bases align to TRBD1. Unmatched junction bases numbered 20, after V lost 7 bases and J lost 1 base. This CDR3 contains 19 residues. The germline V gene encodes CDR1 MNHNS and CDR2 SASEGT. CDR3: CASNRLPGTGYRRNTEAFF. For the CDR3, the DNA is TGTGCCAGCAATCGACTCCCGGGGACAGGCTATCGGAGGAACACTGAAGCTTTCTTT.

This chain joins TRBV10-3 and TRBJ2-1; TRBD1 or TRBD2 may be the D gene (6 bases each). V was pared by 2 bases and J by 7 bases, with 15 bases between. In germline, CDR1 is ENHRY, CDR2 SYGVKD. The CDR3 runs to 15 residues. The CDR3 loop is CAISEVPGAGNEQFF. In nucleotides, the CDR3 is TGTGCCATCAGTGAGGTGCCGGGGGCAGGGAATGAGCAGTTCTTC.

In its sample, this clonotype was seen once. The chain has TRBV11-3 and TRBJ2-1; the match to TRBD2 covers 8 bases. The J call may not be correct, given that the DNA end is closer to TRBJ2-5. The CDR3 has 16 residues. Germline CDR1 reads SGHNT; CDR2 reads YENEEA. CDR3 coding DNA: TGTGCCAGCAGCTTTGGGGATATTAGCGGGAAAGAGACCCAGTACTTC. Translating gives CASSFGDISGKETQYF.

This clonotype is hyperexpanded (1% or more). The chain has TRBV6-1 and TRBJ2-1; 16 nucleotides align to TRBD2. Trimming took 5 bases from V and 7 from J; bases not matched to a gene: 8. The CDR3 is 17 residues long. Germline V gene data show CDR1 as MNHNS and CDR2 as SASEGT. Here the CDR3 reads CASSLGLAGGPGNEQFF. The CDR3 DNA sequence: TGTGCCAGCAGTTTGGGACTAGCGGGGGGGCCGGGGAATGAGCAGTTCTTC.

The rearrangement uses TRBV7-2 and TRBJ2-1; 7 bases are shared with TRBD1. Germline V CDR1 and CDR2: SGHTA, FQGNSA. V was pared by 8 bases and J by 9 bases, with 16 bases of the junction left unmatched. The CDR3 spans 15 residues. The CDR3 nucleotides read TGTGCCAGCCGAGGCGGTAGACAGGGATCGGTTGAGCAGTTCTTC. Amino acids: CASRGGRQGSVEQFF.

The chain joins TRBV6-6 to TRBJ2-5, with D possibly called TRBD1 or TRBD2 (6 bases each). The end of the DNA aligns better with TRBJ2-1, so the J call may be wrong. Germline loops: CDR1 MNHNY, CDR2 SVGAGI (reference sequence). The CDR3 consists of 14 residues. CDR3 sequence: CASSYRRTGAPQFF. CDR3 DNA sequence: TGTGCCAGCAGTTACCGACGCACGGGGGCGCCCCAGTTCTTC.

The chain recombines TRBV7-2 with TRBJ2-1, with 9 positions matching TRBD2. The J call may be wrong; the DNA end is better matched by TRBJ2-7. Germline V lookup: CDR1 SGHTA, CDR2 FQGNSA. The CDR3 loop spans 14 amino acids. The CDR3 DNA sequence: TGTGCCAGCAGCCGGACTAGCGACCACAATGAGCAGTACTTC. Translation gives CASSRTSDHNEQYF.

The chain uses TRBV7-6 and TRBJ2-5, with TRBD1 as a possible D gene (6 bases). The better agreement between TRBJ2-7 and the DNA end casts doubt on the J call. Germline V gives CDR1 SGHVS, CDR2 FNYEAQ. This CDR3 comprises 13 residues. The CDR3 bases are TGTGCCAGCAGCGAGACAGGAGCCTACGAGCAGTACTTC. Translation gives CASSETGAYEQYF.

The chain links TRBV6-1 to TRBJ2-1, with 8 bases matching TRBD1. The J call may be faulty, since TRBJ2-5 better matches the DNA end. The CDR3 is made up of 15 amino acids. Germline V gene lookup returns CDR1 MNHNS and CDR2 SASEGT. CDR3 in amino acids: CASRDDRGSQETQYF. The CDR3 nucleotides are TGTGCCAGCAGGGACGACAGGGGTTCCCAAGAGACCCAGTACTTC.

This clonotype was found a few times. The CDR3 protein is CASSDGTGGHNEQYF. CDR3 DNA: TGTGCCAGCAGTGATGGGACAGGGGGTCACAATGAGCAGTACTTC. This sequence joins TRBV6-1 and TRBJ2-1, with 11 bases lining up with TRBD1. TRBJ2-7 explains the end of the DNA better; the J call may be wrong. This CDR3 spans 15 amino acids. Germline V lookup: CDR1 MNHNS, CDR2 SASEGT.

This clonotype turned up a few times. The chain carries TRBV12-3 or TRBV12-4 and TRBJ2-3; 7 nucleotides line up with TRBD2. Trimming removed 3 bases from V and 0 bases from J; junction bases left unmatched: 3. The CDR3 has 15 amino acids. The chain's CDR3 is CASSFGGGSTDTQYF. The DNA for the CDR3 is TGTGCCAGCAGTTTTGGCGGGGGTAGCACAGATACGCAGTATTTT.

This chain links TRBV7-6 with TRBJ2-5; D gene ambiguous. From germline, CDR1 is SGHVS and CDR2 FNYEAQ. The CDR3 runs to 11 residues. The V gene lost 5 bases and the J gene lost 5 bases, with 6 bases spanning the gap. CDR3 sequence reads: CASSPRETQYF. In nucleotides, the CDR3 is TGTGCCAGCAGCCCGCGGGAGACCCAGTACTTC.

The V gene is TRBV7-6, the J gene TRBJ2-1, with D possibly being TRBD2 (5 bases). The CDR3 extends over 12 amino acids. Deletions cut 5 bases from V and 10 bases from J, with 12 bases between. CDR1 is SGHVS and CDR2 is FNYEAQ in the germline V gene. The CDR3 nucleotides are TGTGCCAGCAGCCCGGGCGACTACGAGCAGTTCTTC. Its translation: CASSPGDYEQFF.

By sample share, this clonotype is large (0.1 to 1%). The chain carries TRBV6-1 and TRBJ2-1; the D is unclear. The J call may be incorrect, as the DNA end agrees better with TRBJ2-7. This CDR3 is 15 amino acids long. Per the germline V gene, CDR1 is MNHNS and CDR2 is SASEGT. CDR3 sequence (DNA): TGTGCCAGCAGTGAAACATGGCAGTCCTACAATGAGCAGTACTTC. Its translation: CASSETWQSYNEQYF.

The V and J genes are TRBV6-1 and TRBJ2-3; 8 bases map to TRBD1. V was clipped by 3 bases and J by 4 bases; unmatched bases: 3. This CDR3 region has 14 residues. Germline V gives CDR1 MNHNS, CDR2 SASEGT. CDR3 sequence reads: CASSDQTGADTQYF. The CDR3 DNA follows: TGTGCCAGCAGTGATCAGACAGGGGCAGATACGCAGTATTTT.

This clonotype came up a few times. The rearrangement links TRBV7-2 to TRBJ2-3; no definite D call. CDR3 length equals 13 residues. The germline V gene has CDR1 SGHTA and CDR2 FQGNSA. Between the trimmed V and J ends, which lost 0 bases and 6 bases, there was a span of 7 bases. DNA for the CDR3: TGTGCCAGCAGCTTAGCTCCACAGGATACGCAGTATTTT. This sequence encodes CASSLAPQDTQYF.

The chain couples TRBV4-3 to TRBJ2-5; 15 bases are shared with TRBD2. The CDR3 is made up of 21 amino acids. The V and J ends lost 1 base and 11 bases, in that order; junction bases with no gene match: 23. The V gene's germline CDR1 is LGHNA and CDR2 YSLEER. The CDR3 DNA follows: TGCGCCAGCAGCCAAGTAGGCGGACTAGCGGGAGGGAGTAGCTCCTACAATGAGCAGTACTTC. It yields the protein CASSQVGGLAGGSSSYNEQYF.

This sequence joins TRBV7-6 and TRBJ2-7, with 13 bases lining up with TRBD2. The J call may be faulty, since TRBJ2-1 better matches the DNA end. The CDR3 spans 14 residues. CDR1 SGHVS and CDR2 FNYEAQ come from the germline V gene. This CDR3 reads CASSWTSGSNEQFF. Written as DNA, the CDR3 is TGTGCCAGCAGCTGGACTAGCGGGAGCAATGAGCAGTTCTTC.

This clonotype was observed a single time. The genes are TRBV12-3 or TRBV12-4 and TRBJ2-1; D may match TRBD1 or TRBD2 (5 bases each). V was cut by 5 bases and J by 4 bases, with 15 bases left in between. The CDR3 consists of 15 residues. CDR3 loop: CASSPYRDLYNEQFF. The CDR3 DNA reads as TGTGCCAGCAGTCCATACCGGGACCTGTACAATGAGCAGTTCTTC.